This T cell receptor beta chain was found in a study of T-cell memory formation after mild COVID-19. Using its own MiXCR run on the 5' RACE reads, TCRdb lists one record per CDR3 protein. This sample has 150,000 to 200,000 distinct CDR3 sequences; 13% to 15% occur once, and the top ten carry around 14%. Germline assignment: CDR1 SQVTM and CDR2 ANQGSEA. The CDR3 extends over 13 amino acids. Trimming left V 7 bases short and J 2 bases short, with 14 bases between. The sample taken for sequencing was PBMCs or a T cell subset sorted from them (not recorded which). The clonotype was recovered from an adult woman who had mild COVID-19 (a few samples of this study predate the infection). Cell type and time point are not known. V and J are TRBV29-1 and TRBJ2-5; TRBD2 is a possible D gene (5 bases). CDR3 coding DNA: TGCAGCGCTGACACCCGGGGTCAAGAGACCCAGTACTTC. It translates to CSADTRGQETQYF.